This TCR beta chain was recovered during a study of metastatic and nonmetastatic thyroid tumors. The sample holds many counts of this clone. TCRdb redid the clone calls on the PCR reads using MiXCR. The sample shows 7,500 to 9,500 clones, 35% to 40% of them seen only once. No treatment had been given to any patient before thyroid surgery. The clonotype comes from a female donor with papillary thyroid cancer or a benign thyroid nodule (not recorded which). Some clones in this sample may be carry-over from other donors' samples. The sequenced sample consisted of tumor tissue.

The CDR3 DNA reads TGTGCCAGTAGGGGGACAGGACTAGCCAAAAACATTCAGTACTTC. Encoded protein: CASRGTGLAKNIQYF. The chain couples TRBV19 to TRBJ2-4, with TRBD1 matching over 8 bases. The CDR3 is 15 amino acids. CDR1 and CDR2 (germline): LNHDA, SQIVND (reference sequence). The V segment lost 6 bases and the J segment 0 bases; nucleotides outside the gene matches: 4.